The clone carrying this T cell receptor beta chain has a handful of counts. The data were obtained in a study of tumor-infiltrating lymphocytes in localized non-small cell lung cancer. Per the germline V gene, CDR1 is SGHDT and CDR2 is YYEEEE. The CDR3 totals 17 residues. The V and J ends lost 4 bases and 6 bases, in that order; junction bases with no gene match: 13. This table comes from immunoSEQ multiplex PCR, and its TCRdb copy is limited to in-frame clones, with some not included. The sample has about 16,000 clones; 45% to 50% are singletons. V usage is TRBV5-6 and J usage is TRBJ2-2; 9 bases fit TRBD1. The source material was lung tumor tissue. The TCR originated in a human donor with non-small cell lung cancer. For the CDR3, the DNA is TGTGCCAGCAGCAATCTTTGGGCCTGGGACAGGGCCGGGGAGCTGTTTTTT. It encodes CASSNLWAWDRAGELFF.